Here is one T cell receptor (beta chain) with its context. This entry belongs to a study of CD8+ T cells in alopecia areata. Sample treatment: oral pan-JAK inhibitor, 5-10 mg twice daily. RNA, once extracted, was reverse transcribed into cDNA for use as the sequencing template. Profiling relied on immunoSEQ multiplex PCR, and the TCRdb table lists in-frame clones only, not all of them. Here the sample spans about 160,000 clones, 55% to 75% being singletons. This TCR was recovered from a human donor with alopecia areata. The sample consisted of CD4+ T cells sorted from blood, taken at week 4, from a patient treated with tofacitinib.

This chain's CDR3 is CASSEEPVLYGYTF. The CDR3 DNA reads TGCGCCAGCAGTGAAGAACCAGTCCTTTATGGCTACACCTTC. The chain has TRBV10-2 and TRBJ1-2; D uncertain. Trimming pared 3 bases from V and 5 bases from J, leaving 13 bases between. Germline V gene lookup returns CDR1 WSHSY and CDR2 SAAADI. The CDR3 extends over 14 amino acids.